This T cell receptor (beta chain) emerged from a study of a mutant IDH1 vaccine in newly diagnosed glioma. Background on the study: Investigators started vaccination 4-6 weeks after radiotherapy alone, or with temozolomide cycles. A roughly 62% male, about 40% female split and a mean age of around 41 years characterized treated patients. The earlier regimen, radiotherapy, temozolomide, or both, was most often both. General observations from the study: Seemingly, pseudoprogression had no relation to changes in the top peripheral T cell clonotypes.

The time point was: week 5, during vaccination. Topical imiquimod accompanied each vaccine dose, which consisted of 300 ug of mutant IDH1 20-mer peptide. In its sample, this clone ranks as medium-sized (0.01 to 0.1%). Its target is unknown. Sequencing used immunoSEQ multiplex PCR; TCRdb keeps in-frame clones, though not all of them. The sample lists around 46,000 clones, over 75% occurring once. The sequences come from PBMCs, collected from a glioma patient whose treatment included an IDH1 peptide vaccine. This sequence was found in a middle-aged man with glioma.

The chain's CDR3 is CASSVRDRGGTEAFF. CDR3 DNA: TGCGCCAGCAGCGTCCGGGACAGGGGTGGCACTGAAGCTTTCTTT. The chain is built from TRBV4-1 and TRBJ1-1; 10 nucleotides agree with TRBD1. Germline V gene data show CDR1 as MGHRA and CDR2 as YSYEKL. This CDR3 region has 15 residues. Trimming removed 5 bases from V and 4 bases from J; junction bases left unmatched: 7.